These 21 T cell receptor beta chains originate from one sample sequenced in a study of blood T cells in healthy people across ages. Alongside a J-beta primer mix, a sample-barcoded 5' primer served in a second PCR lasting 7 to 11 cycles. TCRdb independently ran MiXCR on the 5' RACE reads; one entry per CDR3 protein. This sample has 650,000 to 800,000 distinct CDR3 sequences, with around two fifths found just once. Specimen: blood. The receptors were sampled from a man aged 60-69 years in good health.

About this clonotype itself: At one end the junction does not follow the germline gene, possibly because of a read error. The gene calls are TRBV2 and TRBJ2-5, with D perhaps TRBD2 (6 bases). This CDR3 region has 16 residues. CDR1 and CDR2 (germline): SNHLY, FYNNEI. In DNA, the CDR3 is TGTGCCGGCAGTGAAAGCCCGGGGATCCTAGCGGAGACCCAGTACTTC. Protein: CAGSESPGILAETQYF.

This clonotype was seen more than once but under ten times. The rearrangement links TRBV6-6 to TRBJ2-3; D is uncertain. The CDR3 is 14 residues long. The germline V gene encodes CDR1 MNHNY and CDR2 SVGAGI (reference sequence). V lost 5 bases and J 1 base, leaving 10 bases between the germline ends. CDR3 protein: CASSTDWGTDTQYF. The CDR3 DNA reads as TGTGCCAGCAGTACGGATTGGGGCACAGATACGCAGTATTTT.

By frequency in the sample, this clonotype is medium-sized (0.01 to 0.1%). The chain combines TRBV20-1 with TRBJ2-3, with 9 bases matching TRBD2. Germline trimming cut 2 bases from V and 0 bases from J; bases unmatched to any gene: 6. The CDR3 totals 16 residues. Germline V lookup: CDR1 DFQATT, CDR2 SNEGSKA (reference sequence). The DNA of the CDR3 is TGCAGTGCTAGATCGCTAGCGGGGCCAAGCACAGATACGCAGTATTTT. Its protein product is CSARSLAGPSTDTQYF.

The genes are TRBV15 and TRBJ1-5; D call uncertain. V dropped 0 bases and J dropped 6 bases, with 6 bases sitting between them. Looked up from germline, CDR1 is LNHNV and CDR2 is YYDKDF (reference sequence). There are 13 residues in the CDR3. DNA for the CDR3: TGTGCCACCAGCAGAGAAGGTTTTCAGCCCCAGCATTTT. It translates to CATSREGFQPQHF. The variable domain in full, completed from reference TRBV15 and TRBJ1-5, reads DAMVIQNPRYQVTQFGKPVTLSCSQTLNHNVMYWYQQKSSQAPKLLFHYYDKDFNNEADTPDNFQSRRPNTSFCFLDIRSPGLGDTAMYLCATSREGFQPQHFGDGTRLSIL.

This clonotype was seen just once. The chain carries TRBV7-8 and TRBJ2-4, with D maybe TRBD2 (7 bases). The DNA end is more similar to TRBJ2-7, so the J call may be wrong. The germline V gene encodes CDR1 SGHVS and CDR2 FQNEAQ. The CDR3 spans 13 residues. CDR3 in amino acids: CASSLLGGREQYF. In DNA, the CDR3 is TGTGCCAGCAGCTTATTGGGGGGGCGCGAGCAGTACTTC.

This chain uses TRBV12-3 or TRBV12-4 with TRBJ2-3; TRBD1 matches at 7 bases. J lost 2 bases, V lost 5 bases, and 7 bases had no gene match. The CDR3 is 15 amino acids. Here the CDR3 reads CASSDSGTDTDTQYF. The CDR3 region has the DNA TGTGCCAGCAGTGATTCCGGGACAGACACAGATACGCAGTATTTT.

The CDR3 coding sequence is TGCAGTGCGACGACTAGCGGGTTCCAAGAGACCCAGTACTTC. Residues: CSATTSGFQETQYF. V usage is TRBV20-1 and J usage is TRBJ2-7; TRBD2 agrees at 10 bases. The J call may not be correct, given that the DNA end is closer to TRBJ2-5. In germline, CDR1 is DFQATT, CDR2 SNEGSKA (reference sequence). The CDR3 covers 14 residues.

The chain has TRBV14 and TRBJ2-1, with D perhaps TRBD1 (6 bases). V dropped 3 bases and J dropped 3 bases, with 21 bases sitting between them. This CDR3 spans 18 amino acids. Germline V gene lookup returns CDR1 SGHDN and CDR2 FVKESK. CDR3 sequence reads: CASSQISHRGGLYNEQFF. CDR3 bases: TGTGCCAGCAGCCAGATCTCTCACCGTGGGGGCCTCTACAATGAGCAGTTCTTC.

CDR3 bases: TGTGCCAGCAGCTTGGAGTGGTCAGGAGGGGAGCAGTACTTC. The encoded protein is CASSLEWSGGEQYF. This rearrangement joins TRBV5-5 to TRBJ2-5; tentative D call: TRBD2 (6 bases). Between the trimmed V and J ends, which lost 0 bases and 11 bases, there was a span of 17 bases. The CDR3 covers 14 residues. Germline CDR1 and CDR2: SGHKS and YYEKEE (reference sequence). The full variable domain, its missing parts supplied by reference TRBV5-5 and TRBJ2-5, is DAGVTQSPTHLIKTRGQQVTLRCSPISGHKSVSWYQQVLGQGPQFIFQYYEKEERGRGNFPDRFSARQFPNYSSELNVNALLLGDSALYLCASSLEWSGGEQYFGPGTRLLVL.

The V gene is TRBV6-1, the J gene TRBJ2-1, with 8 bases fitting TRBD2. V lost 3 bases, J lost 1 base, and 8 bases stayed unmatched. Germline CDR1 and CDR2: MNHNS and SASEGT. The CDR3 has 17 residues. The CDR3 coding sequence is TGTGCCAGCAGTGAGGGTTTTAGCGGGGTATCCTACAATGAGCAGTTCTTC. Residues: CASSEGFSGVSYNEQFF.

The DNA of the CDR3 is TGCGCCAGCAGCTCCTCAGGGGGCCCCACCTACTCTGGGGCCAACGTCCTGACTTTC. Protein sequence: CASSSSGGPTYSGANVLTF. The rearrangement uses TRBV5-1 and TRBJ2-6; TRBD1 aligns across 8 bases. CDR1 is SGHRS and CDR2 is YFSETQ in the germline V gene. The CDR3 sequence is 19 residues long. V was clipped by 3 bases and J by 0 bases; unmatched bases: 11.

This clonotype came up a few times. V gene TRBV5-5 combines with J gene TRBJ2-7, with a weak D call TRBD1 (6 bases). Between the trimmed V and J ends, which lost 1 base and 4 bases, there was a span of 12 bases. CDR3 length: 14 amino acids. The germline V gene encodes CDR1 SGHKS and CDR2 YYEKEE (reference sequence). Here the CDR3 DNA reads TGTGCCAGCAGCTTGAGTTCAGGGGCGTACGAGCAGTACTTC. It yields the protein CASSLSSGAYEQYF.

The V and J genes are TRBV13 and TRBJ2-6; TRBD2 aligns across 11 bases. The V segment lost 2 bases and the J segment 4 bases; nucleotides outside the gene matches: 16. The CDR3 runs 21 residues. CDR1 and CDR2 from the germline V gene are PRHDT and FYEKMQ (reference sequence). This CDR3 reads CASSLPRVLAGGPTGANVLTF. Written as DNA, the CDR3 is TGTGCCAGCAGCTTACCCCGAGTGCTAGCGGGGGGACCAACAGGGGCCAACGTCCTGACTTTC.

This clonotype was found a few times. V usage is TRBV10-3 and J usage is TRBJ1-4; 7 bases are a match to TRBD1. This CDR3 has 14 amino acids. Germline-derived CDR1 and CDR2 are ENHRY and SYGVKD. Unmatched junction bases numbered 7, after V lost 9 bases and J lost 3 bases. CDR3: CAIGPTGPNEKLFF. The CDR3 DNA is TGTGCCATAGGCCCGACAGGGCCTAATGAAAAACTGTTTTTT.

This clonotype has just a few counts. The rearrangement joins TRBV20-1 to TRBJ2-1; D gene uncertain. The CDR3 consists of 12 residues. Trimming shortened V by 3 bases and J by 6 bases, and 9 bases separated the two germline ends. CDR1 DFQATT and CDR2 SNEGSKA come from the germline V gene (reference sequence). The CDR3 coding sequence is TGCAGTGCTAGTCTCCGGAGCAATGAGCAGTTCTTC. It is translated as CSASLRSNEQFF.

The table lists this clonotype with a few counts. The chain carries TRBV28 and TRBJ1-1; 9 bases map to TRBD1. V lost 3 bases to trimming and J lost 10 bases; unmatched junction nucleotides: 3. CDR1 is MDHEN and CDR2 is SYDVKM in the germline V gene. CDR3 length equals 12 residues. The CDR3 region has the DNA TGTGCCAGCAGTTTGAGACAGGGGGGAGCTTTCTTT. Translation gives CASSLRQGGAFF.

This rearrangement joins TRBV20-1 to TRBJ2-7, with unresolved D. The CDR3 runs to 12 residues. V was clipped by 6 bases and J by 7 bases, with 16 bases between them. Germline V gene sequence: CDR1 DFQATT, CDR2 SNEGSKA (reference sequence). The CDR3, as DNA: TGCAGTGCGGGGAAGCCTGACCTTGAGCAGTACTTC. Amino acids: CSAGKPDLEQYF.

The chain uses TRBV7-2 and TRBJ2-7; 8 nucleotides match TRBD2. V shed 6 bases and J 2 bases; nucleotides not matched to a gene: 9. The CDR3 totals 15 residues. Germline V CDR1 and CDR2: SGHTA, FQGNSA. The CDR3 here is CASRSASGGPYEQYF. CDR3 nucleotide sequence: TGTGCCAGCAGATCCGCCAGCGGGGGACCCTACGAGCAGTACTTC.

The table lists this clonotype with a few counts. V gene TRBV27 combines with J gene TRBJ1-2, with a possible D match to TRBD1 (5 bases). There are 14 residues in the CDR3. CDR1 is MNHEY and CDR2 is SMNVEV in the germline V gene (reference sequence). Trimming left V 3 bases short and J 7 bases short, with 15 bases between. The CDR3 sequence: CASSFDRLAGGYTF. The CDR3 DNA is TGTGCCAGCAGTTTCGACAGACTAGCTGGTGGCTACACCTTC.

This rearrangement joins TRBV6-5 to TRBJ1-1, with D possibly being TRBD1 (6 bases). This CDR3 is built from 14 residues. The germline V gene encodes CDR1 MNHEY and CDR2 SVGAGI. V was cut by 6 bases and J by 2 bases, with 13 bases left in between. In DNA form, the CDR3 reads TGTGCCAGCAGCCCCCAGGGGAAAAACACTGAAGCTTTCTTT. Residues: CASSPQGKNTEAFF.

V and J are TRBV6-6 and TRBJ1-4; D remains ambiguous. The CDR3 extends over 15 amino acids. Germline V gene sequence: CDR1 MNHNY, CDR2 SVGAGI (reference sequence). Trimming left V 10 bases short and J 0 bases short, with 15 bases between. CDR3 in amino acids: CATSDIPATNEKLFF. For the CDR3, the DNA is TGTGCCACCTCAGACATCCCAGCAACTAATGAAAAACTGTTTTTT.